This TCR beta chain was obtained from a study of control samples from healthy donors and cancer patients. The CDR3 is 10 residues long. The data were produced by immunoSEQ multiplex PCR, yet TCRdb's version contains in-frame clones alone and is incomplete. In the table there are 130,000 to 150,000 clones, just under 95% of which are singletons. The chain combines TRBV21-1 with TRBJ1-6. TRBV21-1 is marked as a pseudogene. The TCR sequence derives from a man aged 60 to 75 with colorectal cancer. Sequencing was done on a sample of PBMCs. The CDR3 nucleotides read TGTGCCAGCCCTATGAATACCCTCCACTTT. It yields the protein CASPMNTLHF.